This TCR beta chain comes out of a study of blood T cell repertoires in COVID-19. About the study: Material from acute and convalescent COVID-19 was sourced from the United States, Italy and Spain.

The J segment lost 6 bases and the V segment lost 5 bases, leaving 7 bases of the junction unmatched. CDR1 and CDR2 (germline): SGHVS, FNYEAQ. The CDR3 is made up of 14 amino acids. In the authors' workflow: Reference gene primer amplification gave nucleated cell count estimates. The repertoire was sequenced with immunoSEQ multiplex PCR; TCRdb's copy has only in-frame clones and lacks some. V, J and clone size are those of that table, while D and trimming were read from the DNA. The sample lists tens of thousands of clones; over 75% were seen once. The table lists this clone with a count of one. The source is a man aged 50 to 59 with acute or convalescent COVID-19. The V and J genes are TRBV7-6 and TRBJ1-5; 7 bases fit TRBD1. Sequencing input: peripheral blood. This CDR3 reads CASSAQGDSQPQHF. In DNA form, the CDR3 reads TGTGCCAGCAGCGCTCAGGGGGATAGTCAGCCCCAGCATTTT. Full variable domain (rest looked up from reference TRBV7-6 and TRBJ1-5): GAGVSQSPRYKVTKRGQDVALRCDPISGHVSLYWYRQALGQGPEFLTYFNYEAQQDKSGLPNDRFSAERPEGSISTLTIQRTEQRDSAMYRCASSAQGDSQPQHFGDGTRLSIL.